This T cell receptor beta chain was recovered during a study of Ad26.COV2.S vaccination and SARS-CoV-2 variants. Profiling relied on immunoSEQ multiplex PCR, and the TCRdb table lists in-frame clones only, not all of them. The repertoire holds around 400,000 clones, with about four fifths as singletons. Treatment given: about 20 received Ad26.COV2.S at low or high dose, single or two shots; about 5 received placebo; per-sample allocation not given. Sample collection was performed on day 63 after the first vaccine or placebo injection. It was an adult aged 18-55 years in Boston who was the donor. General study findings and limits: Placebo recipients and vaccine recipients were similar in non-spike TCR breadth.

As to this clone: Its target is not known.

Germline CDR1 reads SGHRS; CDR2 reads YFSETQ. The CDR3 is 16 amino acids. V was clipped by 0 bases and J by 3 bases, with 12 bases between them. The V gene is TRBV5-1, the J gene TRBJ2-2, with D possibly TRBD1 on 6 matching bases. The sample in question was peripheral blood, obtained in a trial of Ad26.COV2.S vaccine versus placebo. The TCR was taken from a person between 18 and 65 years old who received the Ad26.COV2.S COVID-19 vaccine or a placebo. In DNA form, the CDR3 reads TGCGCCAGCAGCTTGGAGTGGACAGACTACACCGGGGAGCTGTTTTTT. It is translated as CASSLEWTDYTGELFF. Full variable domain (rest looked up from reference TRBV5-1 and TRBJ2-2): KAGVTQTPRYLIKTRGQQVTLSCSPISGHRSVSWYQQTPGQGLQFLFEYFSETQRNKGNFPGRFSGRQFSNSRSEMNVSTLELGDSALYLCASSLEWTDYTGELFFGEGSRLTVL.